This TCR beta chain was recovered during a study of blood T cell repertoires in COVID-19. Looking at the study overall: T cells, B-cell-depleted T cells, or PBMCs supplied cDNA or gDNA.

This table comes from immunoSEQ multiplex PCR, and its TCRdb copy is limited to in-frame clones, with some not included. The sample lists about 260,000 clones; more than 85% were seen once. This CDR3 has 14 amino acids. With V trimmed by 4 bases and J by 8 bases, 7 bases remained unmatched. The germline V gene encodes CDR1 LNHDA and CDR2 SQIVND (reference sequence). Specimen: PBMCs or T cells enriched from blood (not recorded which). V gene TRBV19 combines with J gene TRBJ1-2; 10 bases map to TRBD1. The TCR was taken from a man in his forties who had been exposed to COVID-19. The DNA of the CDR3 is TGTGCCAGTAGTACCTTCCGGGACAGGGGAGGCTACACCTTC. Amino acid sequence: CASSTFRDRGGYTF.